This T cell receptor beta chain came from a study of technical replicates of blood from a few donors. Sequencing used immunoSEQ multiplex PCR; TCRdb keeps in-frame clones, though not all of them. This sample yields around 60,000 clones, of which about 88% are seen a single time; roughly 5.1% belongs to the top ten. The receptor's source is a human donor in good health. Some clones in this sample may be carry-over from other donors' samples. Sequencing used PBMCs.

The CDR3 reads CASSQDGRAYEQYF. The CDR3 region has the DNA TGCGCCAGCAGCCAAGACGGGAGGGCCTACGAGCAGTACTTC. This chain uses TRBV4-1 with TRBJ2-7; TRBD2 matches at 8 bases. Trimming removed 0 bases from V and 2 bases from J; junction bases left unmatched: 0. The CDR3 is 14 residues long. Germline loops: CDR1 MGHRA, CDR2 YSYEKL.